Following are 2 T cell receptor beta chains from one sample sequenced in a study of OX40 agonist ivuxolimab in advanced cancers. Sequencing used immunoSEQ multiplex PCR; TCRdb keeps in-frame clones, though not all of them. The data hold 50,000 to 85,000 clones, with around 87% observed a single time. The sample in question was CD4+ or CD8+ T cells sorted from blood, obtained in a trial of the OX40 agonist ivuxolimab. These receptors were collected from an adult with an advanced solid tumor such as melanoma, head and neck, liver or kidney cancer.

V gene TRBV2 combines with J gene TRBJ2-1; TRBD2 matches 7 bases. The CDR3 length is 14 residues. J gave up 9 bases and V 5 bases, and 10 bases lay outside the gene matches. Germline V gene lookup returns CDR1 SNHLY and CDR2 FYNNEI. CDR3 coding DNA: TGTGCCAGCAGTCAACCGGGAGGATACTCTGAGCAGTTCTTC. Translation gives CASSQPGGYSEQFF.

This clone has only one observation. As DNA, the CDR3 is TGTGCCAGCAGCACCAGGGTTGCAAACTATGGCTACACCTTC. Translating it yields CASSTRVANYGYTF. The V and J genes are TRBV9 and TRBJ1-2; a weak D match, TRBD1 (5 bases). This CDR3 is 14 amino acids long. Trimming left V 4 bases short and J 2 bases short, with 12 bases between. Germline CDR1 SGDLS, CDR2 YYNGEE.